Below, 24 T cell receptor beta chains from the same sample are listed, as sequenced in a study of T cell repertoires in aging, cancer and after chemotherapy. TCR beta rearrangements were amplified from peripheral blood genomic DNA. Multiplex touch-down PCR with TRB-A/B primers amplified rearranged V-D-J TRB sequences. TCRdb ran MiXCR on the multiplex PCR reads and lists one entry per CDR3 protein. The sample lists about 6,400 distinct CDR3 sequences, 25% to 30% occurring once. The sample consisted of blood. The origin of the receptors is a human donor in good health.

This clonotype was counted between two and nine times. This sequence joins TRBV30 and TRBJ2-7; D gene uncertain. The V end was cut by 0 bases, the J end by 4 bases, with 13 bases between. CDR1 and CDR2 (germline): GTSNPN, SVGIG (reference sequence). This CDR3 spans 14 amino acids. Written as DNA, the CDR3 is TGTGCCTGGAGTGTGCTCACGAGCGAATACGAGCAGTACTTC. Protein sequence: CAWSVLTSEYEQYF. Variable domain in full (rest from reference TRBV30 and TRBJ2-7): SQTIHQWPATLVQPVGSPLSLECTVEGTSNPNLYWYRQAAGRGLQLLFYSVGIGQISSEVPQNLSASRPQDRQFILSSKKLLLSDSGFYLCAWSVLTSEYEQYFGPGTRLTVT.

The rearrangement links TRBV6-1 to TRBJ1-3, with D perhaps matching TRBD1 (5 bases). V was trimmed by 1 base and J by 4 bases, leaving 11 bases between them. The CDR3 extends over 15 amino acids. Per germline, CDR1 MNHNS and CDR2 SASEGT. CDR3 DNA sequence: TGTGCCAGCAGTGAAGAGGGGTTGTCAGGAAACACCATATATTTT. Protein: CASSEEGLSGNTIYF.

The CDR3 spells CASSYSGTGTYGYTF. The CDR3 DNA follows: TGTGCCAGCAGTTACTCCGGGACAGGGACCTATGGCTACACCTTC. This chain connects TRBV27 to TRBJ1-2; 9 bases align to TRBD1. CDR3 length: 15 residues. V was clipped by 4 bases and J by 4 bases; unmatched bases: 7. The germline gives CDR1 MNHEY, CDR2 SMNVEV (reference sequence).

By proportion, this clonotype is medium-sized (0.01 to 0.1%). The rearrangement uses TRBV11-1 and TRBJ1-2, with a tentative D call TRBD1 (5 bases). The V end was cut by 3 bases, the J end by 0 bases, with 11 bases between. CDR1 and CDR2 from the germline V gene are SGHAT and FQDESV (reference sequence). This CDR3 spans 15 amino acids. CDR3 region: CASSLGVPANYGYTF. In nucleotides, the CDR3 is TGTGCCAGCAGCTTGGGGGTTCCGGCTAACTATGGCTACACCTTC.

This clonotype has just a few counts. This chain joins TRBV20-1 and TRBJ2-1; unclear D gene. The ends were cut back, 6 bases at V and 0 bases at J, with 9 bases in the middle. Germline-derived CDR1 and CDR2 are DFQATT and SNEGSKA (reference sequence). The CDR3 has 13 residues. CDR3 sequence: CSAAQSSYNEQFF. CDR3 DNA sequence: TGCAGTGCCGCCCAAAGCTCCTACAATGAGCAGTTCTTC.

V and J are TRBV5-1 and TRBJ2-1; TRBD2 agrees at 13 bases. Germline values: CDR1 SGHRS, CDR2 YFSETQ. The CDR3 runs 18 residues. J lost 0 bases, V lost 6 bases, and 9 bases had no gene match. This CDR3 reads CASNPGTSGIFSYNEQFF. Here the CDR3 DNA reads TGCGCCAGCAACCCAGGGACTAGCGGGATCTTCTCCTACAATGAGCAGTTCTTC. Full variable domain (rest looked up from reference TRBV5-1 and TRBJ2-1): KAGVTQTPRYLIKTRGQQVTLSCSPISGHRSVSWYQQTPGQGLQFLFEYFSETQRNKGNFPGRFSGRQFSNSRSEMNVSTLELGDSALYLCASNPGTSGIFSYNEQFFGPGTRLTVL.

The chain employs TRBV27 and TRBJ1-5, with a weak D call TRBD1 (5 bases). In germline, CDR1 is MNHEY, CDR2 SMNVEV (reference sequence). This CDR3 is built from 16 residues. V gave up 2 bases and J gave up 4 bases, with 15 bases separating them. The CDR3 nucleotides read TGTGCCAGCAGTTTAGGCGGACAAAGACTGAATCAGCCCCAGCATTTT. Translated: CASSLGGQRLNQPQHF.

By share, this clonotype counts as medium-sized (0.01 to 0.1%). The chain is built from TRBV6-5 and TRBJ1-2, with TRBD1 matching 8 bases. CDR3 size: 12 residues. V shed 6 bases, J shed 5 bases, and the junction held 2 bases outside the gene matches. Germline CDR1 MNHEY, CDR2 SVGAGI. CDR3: CASRQGAYGYTF. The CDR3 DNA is TGTGCCAGCAGGCAGGGGGCGTATGGCTACACCTTC.

The CDR3 reads CATNLLRFSEAFF. CDR3 bases: TGTGCCACCAACCTGCTTCGGTTTAGTGAAGCTTTCTTT. The J gene is TRBJ1-1, the V gene TRBV6-2 or TRBV6-3, with D uncertain. Trimming shortened V by 10 bases and J by 7 bases, and 19 bases separated the two germline ends. This CDR3 spans 13 amino acids. The germline V gene has CDR1 MNHEY and CDR2 SVGEGT.

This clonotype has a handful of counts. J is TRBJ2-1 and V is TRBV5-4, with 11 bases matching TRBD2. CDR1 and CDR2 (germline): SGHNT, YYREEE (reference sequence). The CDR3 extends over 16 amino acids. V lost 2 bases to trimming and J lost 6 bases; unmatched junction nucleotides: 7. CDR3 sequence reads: CASSFQLAGGLNEQFF. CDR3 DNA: TGTGCCAGCAGCTTCCAGTTAGCGGGGGGGCTCAATGAGCAGTTCTTC.

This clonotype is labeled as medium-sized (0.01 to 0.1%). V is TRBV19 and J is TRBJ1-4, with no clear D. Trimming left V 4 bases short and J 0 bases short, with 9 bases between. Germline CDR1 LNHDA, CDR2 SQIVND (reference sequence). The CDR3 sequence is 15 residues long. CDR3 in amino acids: CASSTYSSTNEKLFF. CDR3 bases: TGTGCCAGTAGTACTTACAGCTCAACTAATGAAAAACTGTTTTTT.

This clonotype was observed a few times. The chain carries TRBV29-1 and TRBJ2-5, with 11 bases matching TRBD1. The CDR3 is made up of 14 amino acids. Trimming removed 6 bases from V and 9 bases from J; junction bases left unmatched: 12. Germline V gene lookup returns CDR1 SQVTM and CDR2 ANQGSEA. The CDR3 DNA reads TGCAGCGTAGTGGGACAGGGGGGGGGGGGGGCCCAGTACTTC. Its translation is CSVVGQGGGGAQYF.

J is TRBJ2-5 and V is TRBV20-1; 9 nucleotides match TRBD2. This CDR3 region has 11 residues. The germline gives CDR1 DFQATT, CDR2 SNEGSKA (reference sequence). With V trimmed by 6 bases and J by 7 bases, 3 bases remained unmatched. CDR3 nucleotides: TGCAGTGCCCCAGCGGGGGGGACCCAGTACTTC. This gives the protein CSAPAGGTQYF.

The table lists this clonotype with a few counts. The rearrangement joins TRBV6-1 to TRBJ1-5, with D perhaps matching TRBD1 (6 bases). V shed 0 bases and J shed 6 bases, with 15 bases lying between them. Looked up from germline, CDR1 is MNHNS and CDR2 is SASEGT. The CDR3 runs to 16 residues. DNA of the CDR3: TGTGCCAGCAGTGAAGCCCTCGGCAGGGGCTTTCAGCCCCAGCATTTT. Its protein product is CASSEALGRGFQPQHF.

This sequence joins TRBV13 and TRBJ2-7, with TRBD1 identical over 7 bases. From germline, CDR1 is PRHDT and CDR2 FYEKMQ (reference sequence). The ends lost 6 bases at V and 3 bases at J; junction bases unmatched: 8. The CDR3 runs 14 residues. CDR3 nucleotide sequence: TGTGCCAGCAGACCCGACAGGGCCGACTACGAGCAGTACTTC. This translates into CASRPDRADYEQYF.

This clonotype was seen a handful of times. This CDR3 is CASSPEGPSSYEQYF. CDR3 bases: TGTGCCAGCAGCCCGGAGGGCCCCAGCTCCTACGAGCAGTACTTC. The chain has TRBV7-2 and TRBJ2-7; TRBD2 is a possible D gene (6 bases). The germline CDR1 and CDR2 sequences are SGHTA and FQGNSA. The CDR3 has 15 residues. The germline V and J ends were trimmed by 5 bases and 0 bases, with 14 bases remaining between them.

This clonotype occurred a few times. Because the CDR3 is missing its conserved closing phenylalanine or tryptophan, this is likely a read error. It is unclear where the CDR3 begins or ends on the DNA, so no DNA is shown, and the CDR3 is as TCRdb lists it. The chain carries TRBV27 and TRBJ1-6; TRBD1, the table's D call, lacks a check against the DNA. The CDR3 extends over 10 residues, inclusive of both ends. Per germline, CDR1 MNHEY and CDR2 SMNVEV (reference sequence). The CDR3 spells CASSRFRGPL.

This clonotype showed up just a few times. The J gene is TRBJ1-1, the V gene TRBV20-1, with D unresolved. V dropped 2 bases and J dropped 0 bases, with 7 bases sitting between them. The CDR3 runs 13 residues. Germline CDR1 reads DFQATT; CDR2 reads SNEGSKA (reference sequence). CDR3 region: CSARPDLNTEAFF. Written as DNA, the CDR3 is TGCAGTGCTAGACCAGATTTGAACACTGAAGCTTTCTTT.

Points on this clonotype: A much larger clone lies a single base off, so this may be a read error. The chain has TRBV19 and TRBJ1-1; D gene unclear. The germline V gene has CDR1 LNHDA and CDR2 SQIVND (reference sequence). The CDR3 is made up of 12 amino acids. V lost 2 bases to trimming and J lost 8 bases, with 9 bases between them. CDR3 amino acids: CASSIRWQEAFF. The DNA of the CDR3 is TGTGCCAGTAGTATAAGGTGGCAGGAAGCTTTCTTT.

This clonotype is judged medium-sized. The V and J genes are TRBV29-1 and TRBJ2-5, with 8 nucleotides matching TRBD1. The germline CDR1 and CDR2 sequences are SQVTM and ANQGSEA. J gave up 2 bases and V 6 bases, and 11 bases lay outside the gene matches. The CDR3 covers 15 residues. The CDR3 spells CSVSGQGRGQETQYF. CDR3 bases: TGCAGCGTCTCTGGACAGGGAAGGGGTCAAGAGACCCAGTACTTC.

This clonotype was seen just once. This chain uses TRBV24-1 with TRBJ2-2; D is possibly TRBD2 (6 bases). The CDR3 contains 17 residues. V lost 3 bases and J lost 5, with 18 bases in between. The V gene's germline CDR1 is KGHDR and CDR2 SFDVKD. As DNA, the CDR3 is TGTGCCACCAGTGATGAGTTGGGGGGAGTATTTACCGGGGAGCTGTTTTTT. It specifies CATSDELGGVFTGELFF.

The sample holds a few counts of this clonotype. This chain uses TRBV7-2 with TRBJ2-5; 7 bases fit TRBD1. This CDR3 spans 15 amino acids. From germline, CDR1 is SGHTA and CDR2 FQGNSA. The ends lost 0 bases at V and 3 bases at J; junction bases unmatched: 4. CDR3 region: CASSLASQGEETQYF. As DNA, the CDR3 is TGTGCCAGCAGCTTAGCTTCCCAGGGGGAAGAGACCCAGTACTTC.

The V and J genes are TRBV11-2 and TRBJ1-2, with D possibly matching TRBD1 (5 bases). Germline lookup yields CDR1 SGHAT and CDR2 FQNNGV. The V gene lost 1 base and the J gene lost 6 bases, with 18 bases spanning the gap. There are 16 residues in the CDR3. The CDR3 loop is CASSLADRALTDGYTF. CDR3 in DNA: TGTGCCAGCAGCTTAGCCGACAGAGCTCTTACCGATGGCTACACCTTC.

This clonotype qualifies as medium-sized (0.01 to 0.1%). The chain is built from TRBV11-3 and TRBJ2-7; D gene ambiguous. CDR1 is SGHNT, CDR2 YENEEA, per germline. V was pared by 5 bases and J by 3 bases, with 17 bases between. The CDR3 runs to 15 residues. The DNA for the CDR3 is TGTGCCAGCAGCCCAACTCAGGTACTAAACTACGAGCAGTACTTC. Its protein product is CASSPTQVLNYEQYF. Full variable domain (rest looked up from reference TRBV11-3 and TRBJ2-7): EAGVVQSPRYKIIEKKQPVAFWCNPISGHNTLYWYLQNLGQGPELLIRYENEEAVDDSQLPKDRFSAERLKGVDSTLKIQPAELGDSAVYLCASSPTQVLNYEQYFGPGTRLTVT.